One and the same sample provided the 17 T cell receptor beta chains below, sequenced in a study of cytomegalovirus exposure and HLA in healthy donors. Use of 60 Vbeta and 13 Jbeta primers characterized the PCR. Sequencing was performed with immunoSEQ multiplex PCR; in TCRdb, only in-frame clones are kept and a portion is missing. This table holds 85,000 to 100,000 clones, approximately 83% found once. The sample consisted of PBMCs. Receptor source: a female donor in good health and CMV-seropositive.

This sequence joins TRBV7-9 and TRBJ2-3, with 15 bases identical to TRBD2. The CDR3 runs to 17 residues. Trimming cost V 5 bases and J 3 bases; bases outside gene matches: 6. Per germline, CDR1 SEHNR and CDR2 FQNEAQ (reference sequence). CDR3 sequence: CASSRTSGGAGTDTQYF. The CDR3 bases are TGTGCCAGCAGCCGGACTAGCGGGGGGGCCGGGACAGATACGCAGTATTTT.

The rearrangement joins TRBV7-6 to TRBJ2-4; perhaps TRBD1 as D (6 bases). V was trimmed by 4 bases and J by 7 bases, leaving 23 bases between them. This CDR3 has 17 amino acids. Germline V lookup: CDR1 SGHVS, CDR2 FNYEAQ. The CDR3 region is CASSSHRDIGPQNIQYF. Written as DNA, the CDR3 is TGTGCCAGCAGCTCCCACCGGGACATAGGACCGCAGAACATTCAGTACTTC.

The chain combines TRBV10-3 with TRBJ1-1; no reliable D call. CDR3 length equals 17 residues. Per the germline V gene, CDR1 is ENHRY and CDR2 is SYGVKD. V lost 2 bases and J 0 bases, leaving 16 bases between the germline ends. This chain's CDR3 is CAISEPEGSGVNTEAFF. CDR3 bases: TGTGCCATCAGTGAGCCGGAGGGCAGTGGAGTGAACACTGAAGCTTTCTTT.

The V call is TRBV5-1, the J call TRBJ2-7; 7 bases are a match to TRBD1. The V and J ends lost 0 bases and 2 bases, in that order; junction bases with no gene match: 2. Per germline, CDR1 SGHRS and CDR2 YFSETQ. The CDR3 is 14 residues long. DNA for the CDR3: TGCGCCAGCAGCTTGGAGACAGGGACCTACGAGCAGTACTTC. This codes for CASSLETGTYEQYF. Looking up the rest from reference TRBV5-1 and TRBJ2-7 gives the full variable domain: KAGVTQTPRYLIKTRGQQVTLSCSPISGHRSVSWYQQTPGQGLQFLFEYFSETQRNKGNFPGRFSGRQFSNSRSEMNVSTLELGDSALYLCASSLETGTYEQYFGPGTRLTVT.

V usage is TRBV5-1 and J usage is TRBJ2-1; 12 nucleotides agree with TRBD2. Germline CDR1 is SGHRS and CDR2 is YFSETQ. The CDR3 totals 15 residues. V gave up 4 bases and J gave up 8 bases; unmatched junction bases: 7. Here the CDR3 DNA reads TGCGCCAGCAGCGCCCTAGCGGGGGGGCCGGATGAGCAGTTCTTC. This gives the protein CASSALAGGPDEQFF.

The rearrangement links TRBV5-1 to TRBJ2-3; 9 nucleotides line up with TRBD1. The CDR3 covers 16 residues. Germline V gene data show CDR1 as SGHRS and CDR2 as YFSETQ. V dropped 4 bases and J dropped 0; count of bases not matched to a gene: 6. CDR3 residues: CASSLRGQGSTDTQYF. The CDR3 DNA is TGCGCCAGCAGCCTCCGCGGACAGGGGAGCACAGATACGCAGTATTTT.

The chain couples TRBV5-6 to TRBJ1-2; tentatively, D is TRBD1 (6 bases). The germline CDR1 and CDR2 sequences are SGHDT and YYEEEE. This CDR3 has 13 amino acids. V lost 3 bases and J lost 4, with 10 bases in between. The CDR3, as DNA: TGTGCCAGCAGCTCGGACAGATTCTATGGCTACACCTTC. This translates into CASSSDRFYGYTF.

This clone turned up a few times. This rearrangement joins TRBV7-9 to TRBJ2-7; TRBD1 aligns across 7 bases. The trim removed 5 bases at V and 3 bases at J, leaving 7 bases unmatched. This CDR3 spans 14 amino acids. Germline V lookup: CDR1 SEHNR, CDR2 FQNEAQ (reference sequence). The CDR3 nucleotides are TGTGCCAGCAGCGGGACAGCAAGACTCTACGAGCAGTACTTC. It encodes CASSGTARLYEQYF.

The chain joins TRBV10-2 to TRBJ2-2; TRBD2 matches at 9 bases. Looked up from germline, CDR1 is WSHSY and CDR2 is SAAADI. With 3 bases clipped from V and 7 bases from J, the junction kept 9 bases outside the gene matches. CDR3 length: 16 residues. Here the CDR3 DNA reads TGCGCCAGCAGTGAAACGGGCGGGAGGGGAGGCGGGGAGCTGTTTTTT. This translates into CASSETGGRGGGELFF.

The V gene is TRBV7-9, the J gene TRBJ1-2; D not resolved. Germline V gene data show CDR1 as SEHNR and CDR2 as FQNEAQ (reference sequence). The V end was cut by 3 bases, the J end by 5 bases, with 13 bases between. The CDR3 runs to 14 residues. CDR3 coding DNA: TGTGCCAGCAGCTTTGGGCAGACATTATATGGCTACACCTTC. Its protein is CASSFGQTLYGYTF.

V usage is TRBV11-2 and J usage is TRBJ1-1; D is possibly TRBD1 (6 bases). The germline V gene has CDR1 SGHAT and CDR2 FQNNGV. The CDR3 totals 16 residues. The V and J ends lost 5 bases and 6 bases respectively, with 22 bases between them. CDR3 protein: CASSRGGQGSVAEAFF. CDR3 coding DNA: TGTGCCAGCAGCCGGGGGGGGCAGGGATCGGTGGCTGAAGCTTTCTTT.

CDR3 protein: CASRDSSSGNTIYF. The CDR3 DNA reads as TGTGCCAGCAGAGACAGCAGCTCTGGAAACACCATATATTTT. V gene TRBV6-1 combines with J gene TRBJ1-3; possibly TRBD1 for D (5 bases). V was shortened by 6 bases and J by 0 bases, with 9 bases between the two germline ends. This CDR3 has 14 amino acids. Germline assignment: CDR1 MNHNS and CDR2 SASEGT.

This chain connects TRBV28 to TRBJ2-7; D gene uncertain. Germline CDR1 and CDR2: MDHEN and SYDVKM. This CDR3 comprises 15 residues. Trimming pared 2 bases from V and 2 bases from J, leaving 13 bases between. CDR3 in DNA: TGTGCCAGCAGTTTAGGAGCGACGCGTGCCTACGAGCAGTACTTC. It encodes CASSLGATRAYEQYF.

The CDR3 region has the DNA TGTGCCAGCAGTGAAGTTACAGGGATAGGCTACACCTTC. Residues: CASSEVTGIGYTF. V and J are TRBV6-1 and TRBJ1-2, with D perhaps TRBD1 (6 bases). This CDR3 has 13 residues. Germline CDR1 is MNHNS and CDR2 is SASEGT. Trimming cost V 1 base and J 8 bases, with 11 bases left between them.

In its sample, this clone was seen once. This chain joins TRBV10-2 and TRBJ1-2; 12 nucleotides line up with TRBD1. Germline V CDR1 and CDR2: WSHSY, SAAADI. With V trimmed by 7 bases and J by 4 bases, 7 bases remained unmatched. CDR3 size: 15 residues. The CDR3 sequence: CASNSGTGGAYGYTF. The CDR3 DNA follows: TGCGCCAGCAATTCCGGGACAGGGGGCGCCTATGGCTACACCTTC.

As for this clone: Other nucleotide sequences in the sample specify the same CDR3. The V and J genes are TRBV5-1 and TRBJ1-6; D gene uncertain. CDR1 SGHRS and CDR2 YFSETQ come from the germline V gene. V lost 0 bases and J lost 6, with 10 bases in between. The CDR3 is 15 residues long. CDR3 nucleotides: TGCGCCAGCAGCTTGGATGGGAGGCCTAATTCACCCCTCCACTTT. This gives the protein CASSLDGRPNSPLHF.

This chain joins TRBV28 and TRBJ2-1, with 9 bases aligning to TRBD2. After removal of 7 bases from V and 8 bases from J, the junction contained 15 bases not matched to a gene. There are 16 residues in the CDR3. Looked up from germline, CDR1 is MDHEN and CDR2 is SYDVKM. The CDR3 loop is CASTPLGSGSTYEQFF. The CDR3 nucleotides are TGTGCCAGCACTCCCCTGGGTAGCGGGAGTACGTATGAGCAGTTCTTC.